The TCR beta chain under discussion was sequenced for a study of CD4+ T cells in melanoma. V was clipped by 4 bases and J by 4 bases; unmatched bases: 7. The V gene's germline CDR1 is SGHRS and CDR2 YFSETQ. The CDR3 extends over 16 amino acids. Study results and caveats: CD8+ T cell, macrophage and B cell function reportedly correlated with neoantigen-specific CD4+ T cells.

Worth noting for this clone: What it binds is unknown.

Sequencing used immunoSEQ multiplex PCR; TCRdb keeps in-frame clones, though not all of them. The sample shows approximately 14,000 clones, 68% of them seen only once. The sequence was obtained from a human donor with melanoma. Sequencing used cells from a culture (not recorded whether cultured in vitro). The chain employs TRBV5-1 and TRBJ2-1; 11 bases fit TRBD2. Written as DNA, the CDR3 is TGCGCCAGCAGCCCACTAGCGGGGGCACTTTACAATGAGCAGTTCTTC. Encoded protein: CASSPLAGALYNEQFF.